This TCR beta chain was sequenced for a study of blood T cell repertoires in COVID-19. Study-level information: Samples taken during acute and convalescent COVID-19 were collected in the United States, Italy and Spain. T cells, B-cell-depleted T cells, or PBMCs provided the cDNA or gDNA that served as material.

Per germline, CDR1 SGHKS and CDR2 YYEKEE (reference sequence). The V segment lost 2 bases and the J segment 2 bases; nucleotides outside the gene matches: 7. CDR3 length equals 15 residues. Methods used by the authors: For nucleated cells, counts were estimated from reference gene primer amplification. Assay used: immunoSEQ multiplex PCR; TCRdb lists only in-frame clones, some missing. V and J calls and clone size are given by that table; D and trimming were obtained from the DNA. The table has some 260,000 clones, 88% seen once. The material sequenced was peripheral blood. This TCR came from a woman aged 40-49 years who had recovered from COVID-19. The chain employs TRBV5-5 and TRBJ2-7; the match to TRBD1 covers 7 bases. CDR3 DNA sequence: TGTGCCAGCAGCTTTGAGGGACAGAGACCCTACGAGCAGTACTTC. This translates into CASSFEGQRPYEQYF.